The subject of this entry is one T cell receptor beta chain. Sequencing used immunoSEQ multiplex PCR; TCRdb keeps in-frame clones, though not all of them. The top ten clones hold under 4% of a sample with about 94,000 clones, over 75% of them seen once. The data are from a study of control samples from healthy donors and cancer patients. The material sequenced was blood. This clonotype was sampled from a woman younger than 30 in good health.

The CDR3 DNA is TGTGCCAGCAGCCAAGACTTTGGCAGACGATTTTACAATGAGCAGTTCTTC. Its protein product is CASSQDFGRRFYNEQFF. This sequence joins TRBV14 and TRBJ2-1; unclear D gene. The CDR3 runs to 17 residues. From germline, CDR1 is SGHDN and CDR2 FVKESK. Trimming removed 0 bases at V and 4 bases at J, with 16 bases between.